The subject of this entry is one T cell receptor (beta chain). This record belongs to a study of blood T cell repertoires in COVID-19. Across the study: Whether acute or convalescent, the COVID-19 samples came from the United States, Italy and Spain. Sources were T cells, B-cell-depleted T cells, or PBMCs; the material itself was cDNA or gDNA.

As originally analysed: The authors estimated nucleated cell counts from reference gene primer amplification. Method: immunoSEQ multiplex PCR; TCRdb's copy keeps in-frame clones and lacks some. That table supplies the V and J calls and clone size; D and trimming were determined from the DNA. The table shows 150,000 or so clones, with 70% to 85% occurring only once. The CDR3 covers 11 residues. Germline lookup yields CDR1 LGHDT and CDR2 YNNKEL (reference sequence). V shed 7 bases and J shed 8 bases, with 9 bases lying between them. The sequence was obtained from a woman older than 75 with acute or convalescent COVID-19. Sample: peripheral blood. The chain links TRBV3-1 (or the pseudogene TRBV3-2) to TRBJ1-3; D may be TRBD1 (5 bases). CDR3 sequence: CASTGGDTIYF. DNA of the CDR3: TGTGCCAGCACGGGGGGGGACACCATATATTTT.